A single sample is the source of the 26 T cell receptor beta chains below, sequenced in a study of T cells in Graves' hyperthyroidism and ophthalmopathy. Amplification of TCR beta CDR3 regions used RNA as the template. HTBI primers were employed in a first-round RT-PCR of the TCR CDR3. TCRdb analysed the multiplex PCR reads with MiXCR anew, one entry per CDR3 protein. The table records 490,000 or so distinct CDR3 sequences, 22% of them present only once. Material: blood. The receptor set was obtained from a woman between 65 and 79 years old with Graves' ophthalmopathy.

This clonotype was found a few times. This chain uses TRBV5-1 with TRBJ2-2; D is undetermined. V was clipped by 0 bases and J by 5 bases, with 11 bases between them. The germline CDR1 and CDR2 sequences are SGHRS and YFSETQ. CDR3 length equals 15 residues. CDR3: CASSLGSTRTGELFF. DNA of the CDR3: TGCGCCAGCAGCTTGGGCTCAACAAGAACCGGGGAGCTGTTTTTT.

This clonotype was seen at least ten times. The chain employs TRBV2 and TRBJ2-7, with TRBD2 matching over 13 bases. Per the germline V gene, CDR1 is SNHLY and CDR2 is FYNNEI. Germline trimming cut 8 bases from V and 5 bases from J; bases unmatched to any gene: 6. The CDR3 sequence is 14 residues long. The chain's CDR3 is CASRGTSGTHEQYF. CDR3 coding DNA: TGTGCCAGCCGCGGGACTAGCGGGACCCACGAGCAGTACTTC.

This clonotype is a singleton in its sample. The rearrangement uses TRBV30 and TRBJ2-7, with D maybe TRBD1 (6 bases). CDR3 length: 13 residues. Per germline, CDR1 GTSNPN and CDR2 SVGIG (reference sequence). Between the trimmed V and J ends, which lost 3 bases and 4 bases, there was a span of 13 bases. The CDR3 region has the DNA TGTGCCTGGAGCCTACAGGGTACATACGAGCAGTACTTC. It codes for CAWSLQGTYEQYF. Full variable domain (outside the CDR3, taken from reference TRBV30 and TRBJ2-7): SQTIHQWPATLVQPVGSPLSLECTVEGTSNPNLYWYRQAAGRGLQLLFYSVGIGQISSEVPQNLSASRPQDRQFILSSKKLLLSDSGFYLCAWSLQGTYEQYFGPGTRLTVT.

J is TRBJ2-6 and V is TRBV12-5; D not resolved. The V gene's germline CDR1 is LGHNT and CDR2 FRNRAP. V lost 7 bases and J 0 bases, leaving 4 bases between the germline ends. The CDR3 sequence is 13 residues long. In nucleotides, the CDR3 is TGTGCTAGTGCCACCTCTGGGGCCAACGTCCTGACTTTC. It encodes CASATSGANVLTF.

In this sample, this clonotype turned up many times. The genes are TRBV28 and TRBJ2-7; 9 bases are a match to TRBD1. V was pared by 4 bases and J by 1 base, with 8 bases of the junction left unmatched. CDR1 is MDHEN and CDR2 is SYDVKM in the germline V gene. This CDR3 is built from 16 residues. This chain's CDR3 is CASSSPGTGKSYEQYF. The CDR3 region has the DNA TGTGCCAGCAGTTCTCCTGGGACAGGGAAGTCCTACGAGCAGTACTTC.

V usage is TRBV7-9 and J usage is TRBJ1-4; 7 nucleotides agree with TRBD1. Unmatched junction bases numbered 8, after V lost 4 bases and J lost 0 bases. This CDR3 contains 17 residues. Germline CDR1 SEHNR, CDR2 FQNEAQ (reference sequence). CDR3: CASSSGTELTTNEKLFF. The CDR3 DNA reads TGTGCCAGCAGCTCGGGGACAGAGCTAACAACTAATGAAAAACTGTTTTTT.

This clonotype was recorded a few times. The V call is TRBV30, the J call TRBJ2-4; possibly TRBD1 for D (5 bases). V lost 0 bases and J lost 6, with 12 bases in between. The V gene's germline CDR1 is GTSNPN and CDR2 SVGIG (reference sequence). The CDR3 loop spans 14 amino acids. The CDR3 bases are TGTGCCTGGAGTGTAGGGGATGTAGGAAACATTCAGTACTTC. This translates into CAWSVGDVGNIQYF. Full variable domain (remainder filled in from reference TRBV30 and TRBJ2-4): SQTIHQWPATLVQPVGSPLSLECTVEGTSNPNLYWYRQAAGRGLQLLFYSVGIGQISSEVPQNLSASRPQDRQFILSSKKLLLSDSGFYLCAWSVGDVGNIQYFGAGTRLSVL.

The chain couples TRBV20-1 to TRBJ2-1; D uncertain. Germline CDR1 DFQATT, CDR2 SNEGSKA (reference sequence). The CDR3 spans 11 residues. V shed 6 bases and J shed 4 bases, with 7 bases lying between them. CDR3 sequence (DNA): TGCAGTGCGGCTATTTACAATGAGCAGTTCTTC. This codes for CSAAIYNEQFF.

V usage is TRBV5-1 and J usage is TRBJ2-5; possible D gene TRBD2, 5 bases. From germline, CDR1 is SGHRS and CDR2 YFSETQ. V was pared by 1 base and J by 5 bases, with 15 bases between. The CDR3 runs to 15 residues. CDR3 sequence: CASSLQPSGGETQYF. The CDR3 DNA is TGCGCCAGCAGCTTGCAACCCTCGGGCGGGGAGACCCAGTACTTC.

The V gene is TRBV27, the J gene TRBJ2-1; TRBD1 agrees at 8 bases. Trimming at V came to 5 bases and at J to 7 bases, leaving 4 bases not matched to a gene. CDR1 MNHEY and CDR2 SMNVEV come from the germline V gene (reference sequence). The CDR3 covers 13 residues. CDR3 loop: CASSPWTGNEQFF. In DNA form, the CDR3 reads TGTGCCAGCAGTCCCTGGACAGGGAATGAGCAGTTCTTC.

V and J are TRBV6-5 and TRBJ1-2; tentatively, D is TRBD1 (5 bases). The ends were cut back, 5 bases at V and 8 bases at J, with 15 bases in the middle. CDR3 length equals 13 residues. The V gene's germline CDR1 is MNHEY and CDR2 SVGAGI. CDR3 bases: TGTGCCAGCAGTGACATAGGGGTAGGGGGCTACACCTTC. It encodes CASSDIGVGGYTF.

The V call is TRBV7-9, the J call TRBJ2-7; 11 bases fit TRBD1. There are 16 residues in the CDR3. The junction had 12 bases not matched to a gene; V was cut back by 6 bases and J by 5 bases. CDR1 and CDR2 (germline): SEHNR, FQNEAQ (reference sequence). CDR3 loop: CASRPSPGQGGHEQYF. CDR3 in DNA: TGTGCCAGCAGGCCTTCTCCGGGACAGGGGGGGCACGAGCAGTACTTC.

CDR3 nucleotides: TGCGCCAGCAGCCAAGAGGGCGGAGGGACAGATACGCAGTATTTT. Protein sequence: CASSQEGGGTDTQYF. The chain joins TRBV4-1 to TRBJ2-3; perhaps TRBD2 as D (6 bases). The CDR3 loop spans 15 amino acids. Germline V gives CDR1 MGHRA, CDR2 YSYEKL. Trimming shortened V by 0 bases and J by 3 bases, and 10 bases separated the two germline ends.

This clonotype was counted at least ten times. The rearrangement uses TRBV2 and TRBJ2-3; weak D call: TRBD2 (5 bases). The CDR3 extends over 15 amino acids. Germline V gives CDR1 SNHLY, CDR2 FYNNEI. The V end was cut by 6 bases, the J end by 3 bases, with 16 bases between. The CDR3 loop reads CASSPIGAETDTQYF. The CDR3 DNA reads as TGTGCCAGCAGCCCAATCGGAGCGGAAACAGATACGCAGTATTTT.

For the CDR3, the DNA is TGTGCCAGCAGCGAGGACAGAGGACGCAATCAGCCCCAGCATTTT. This encodes CASSEDRGRNQPQHF. The chain uses TRBV5-6 and TRBJ1-5, with D perhaps matching TRBD1 (6 bases). The germline V gene encodes CDR1 SGHDT and CDR2 YYEEEE. CDR3 length: 15 residues. V dropped 4 bases and J dropped 2 bases, with 13 bases sitting between them.

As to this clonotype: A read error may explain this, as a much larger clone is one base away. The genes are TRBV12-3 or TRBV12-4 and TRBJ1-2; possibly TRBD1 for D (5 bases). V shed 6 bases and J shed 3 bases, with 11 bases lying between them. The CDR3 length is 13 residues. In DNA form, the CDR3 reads TGTGCCAGCAGAGCGGCAGGGTACTATGGCTACACCTTC. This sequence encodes CASRAAGYYGYTF.

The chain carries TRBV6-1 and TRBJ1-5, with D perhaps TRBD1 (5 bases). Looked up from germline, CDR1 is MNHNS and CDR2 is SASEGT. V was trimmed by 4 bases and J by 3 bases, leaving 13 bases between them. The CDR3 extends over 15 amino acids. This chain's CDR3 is CASSVGGQYNQPQHF. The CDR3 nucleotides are TGTGCCAGCAGTGTCGGAGGACAATACAATCAGCCCCAGCATTTT.

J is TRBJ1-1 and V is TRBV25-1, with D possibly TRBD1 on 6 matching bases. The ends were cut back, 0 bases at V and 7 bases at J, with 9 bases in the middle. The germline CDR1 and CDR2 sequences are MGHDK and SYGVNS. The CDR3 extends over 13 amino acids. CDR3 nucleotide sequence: TGTGCCAGCAGTGAATACAAGGGGGTTGAAGCTTTCTTT. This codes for CASSEYKGVEAFF.

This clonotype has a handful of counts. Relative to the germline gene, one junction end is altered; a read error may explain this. In nucleotides, the CDR3 is TGCGCCAGCAGCTTCGGAGCGGGAGGGGTAGATACGCAGTATTTT. Its protein product is CASSFGAGGVDTQYF. The genes are TRBV28 and TRBJ2-3; 10 nucleotides line up with TRBD2. The CDR3 spans 15 residues. Germline V CDR1 and CDR2: MDHEN, SYDVKM.

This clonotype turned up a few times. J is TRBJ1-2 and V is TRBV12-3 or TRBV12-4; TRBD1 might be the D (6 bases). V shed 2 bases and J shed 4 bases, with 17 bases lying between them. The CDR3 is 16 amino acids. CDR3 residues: CASSLNTRGRLYGYTF. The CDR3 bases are TGTGCCAGCAGTTTAAATACGAGGGGGAGACTCTATGGCTACACCTTC.

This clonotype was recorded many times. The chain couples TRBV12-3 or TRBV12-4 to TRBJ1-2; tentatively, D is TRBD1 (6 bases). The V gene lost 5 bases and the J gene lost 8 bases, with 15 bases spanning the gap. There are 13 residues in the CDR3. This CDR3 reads CASSLDRIGGYTF. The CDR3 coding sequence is TGTGCCAGCAGTCTCGACAGGATTGGGGGCTACACCTTC.

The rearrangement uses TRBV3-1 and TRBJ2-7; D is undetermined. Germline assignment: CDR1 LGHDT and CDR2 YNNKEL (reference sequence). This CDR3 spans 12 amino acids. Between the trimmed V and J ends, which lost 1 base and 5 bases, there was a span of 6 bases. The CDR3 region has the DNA TGTGCCAGCAGCCAAGGGGTCGACGAGCAGTACTTC. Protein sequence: CASSQGVDEQYF.

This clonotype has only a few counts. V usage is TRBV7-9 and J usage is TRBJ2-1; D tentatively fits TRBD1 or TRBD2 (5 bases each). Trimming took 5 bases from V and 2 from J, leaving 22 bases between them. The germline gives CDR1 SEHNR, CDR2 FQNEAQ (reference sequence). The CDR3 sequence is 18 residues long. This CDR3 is CASSPPHGTPGAYNEQFF. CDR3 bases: TGTGCCAGCAGCCCACCCCACGGGACCCCCGGGGCCTACAATGAGCAGTTCTTC.

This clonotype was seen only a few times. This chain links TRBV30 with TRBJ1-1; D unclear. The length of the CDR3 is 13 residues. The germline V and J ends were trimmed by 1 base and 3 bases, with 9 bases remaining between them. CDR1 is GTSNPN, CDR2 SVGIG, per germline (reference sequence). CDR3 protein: CAWSAGPYTEAFF. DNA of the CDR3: TGTGCCTGGAGTGCAGGCCCTTACACTGAAGCTTTCTTT.

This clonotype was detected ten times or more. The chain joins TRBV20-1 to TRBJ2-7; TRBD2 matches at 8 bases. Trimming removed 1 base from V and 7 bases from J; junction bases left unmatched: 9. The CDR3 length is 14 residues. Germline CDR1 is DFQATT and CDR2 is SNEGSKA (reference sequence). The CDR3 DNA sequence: TGCAGTGCTAGAGTGGCAGCGGGAGTTATAGAGCAGTACTTC. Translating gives CSARVAAGVIEQYF.

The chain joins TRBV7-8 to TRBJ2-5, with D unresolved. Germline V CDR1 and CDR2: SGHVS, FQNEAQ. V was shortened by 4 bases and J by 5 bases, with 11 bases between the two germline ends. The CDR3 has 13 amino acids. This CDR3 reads CASSSFKGETQYF. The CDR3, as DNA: TGTGCCAGCAGCTCGTTTAAAGGGGAGACCCAGTACTTC.